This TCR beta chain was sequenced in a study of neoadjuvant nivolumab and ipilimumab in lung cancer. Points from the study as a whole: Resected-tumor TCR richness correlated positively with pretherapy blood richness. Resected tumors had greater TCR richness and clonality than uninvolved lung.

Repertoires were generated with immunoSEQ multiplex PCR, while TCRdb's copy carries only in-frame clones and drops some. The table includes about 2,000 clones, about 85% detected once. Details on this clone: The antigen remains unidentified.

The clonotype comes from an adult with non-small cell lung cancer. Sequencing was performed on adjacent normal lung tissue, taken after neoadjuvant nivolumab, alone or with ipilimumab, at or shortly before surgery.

The DNA of the CDR3 is TGTGCCAGTAGTTCCTTCTCCCCTCCGGGACAGGGGCGCTACGAGCAGTACTTC. As protein: CASSSFSPPGQGRYEQYF. V is TRBV19 and J is TRBJ2-7; 10 bases line up with TRBD1. Germline lookup yields CDR1 LNHDA and CDR2 SQIVND (reference sequence). CDR3 length: 18 amino acids. V was clipped by 5 bases and J by 3 bases; unmatched bases: 16.